Shown below are 3 T cell receptor beta chains from a single sample sequenced in a study of cytotoxic CD8 clonotypes in ibrutinib-treated CLL. Produced via immunoSEQ multiplex PCR; TCRdb's table is partial and in-frame only. Of approximately 130,000 clones in the sample, 84% were seen once. Material: PBMCs, obtained after 24 months of ibrutinib treatment. These TCRs come from a human donor with chronic lymphocytic leukemia.

The V call is TRBV11-2, the J call TRBJ2-7; maybe TRBD2 (6 bases). Germline V gene lookup returns CDR1 SGHAT and CDR2 FQNNGV. V dropped 4 bases and J dropped 5 bases, with 15 bases sitting between them. The CDR3 is 14 amino acids. CDR3 sequence reads: CASSYTGRGDEQYF. CDR3 coding DNA: TGTGCCAGCAGCTATACGGGGCGGGGCGACGAGCAGTACTTC.

The chain carries TRBV6-1 and TRBJ2-7, with TRBD1 identical over 9 bases. This CDR3 comprises 15 residues. Germline CDR1 MNHNS, CDR2 SASEGT. Unmatched junction bases numbered 9, after V lost 6 bases and J lost 3 bases. Written as DNA, the CDR3 is TGTGCCAGCAGACCCCCCGGGACAGGGCTCTACGAGCAGTACTTC. Amino acid sequence: CASRPPGTGLYEQYF.

The rearrangement uses TRBV30 and TRBJ1-5; maybe TRBD1 (6 bases). Germline loops: CDR1 GTSNPN, CDR2 SVGIG (reference sequence). Trimming left V 5 bases short and J 3 bases short, with 11 bases between. The CDR3 contains 13 residues. The CDR3 is CAWGRGVNQPQHF. CDR3 nucleotides: TGTGCCTGGGGGAGGGGGGTCAATCAGCCCCAGCATTTT.